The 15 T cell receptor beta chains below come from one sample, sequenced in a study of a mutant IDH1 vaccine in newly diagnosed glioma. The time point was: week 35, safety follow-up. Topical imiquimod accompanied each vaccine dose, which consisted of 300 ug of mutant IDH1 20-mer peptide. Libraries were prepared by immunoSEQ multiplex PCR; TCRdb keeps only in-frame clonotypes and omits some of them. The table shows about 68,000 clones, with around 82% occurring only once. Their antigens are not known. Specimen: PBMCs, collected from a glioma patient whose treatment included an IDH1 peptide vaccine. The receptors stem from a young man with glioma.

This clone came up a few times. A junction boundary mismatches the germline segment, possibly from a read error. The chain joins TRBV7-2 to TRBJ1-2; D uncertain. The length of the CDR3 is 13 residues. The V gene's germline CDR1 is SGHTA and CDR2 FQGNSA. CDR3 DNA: TGTGCCAGTAGCTTGGGATCCGGGTATGGCTACACCTTC. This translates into CASSLGSGYGYTF.

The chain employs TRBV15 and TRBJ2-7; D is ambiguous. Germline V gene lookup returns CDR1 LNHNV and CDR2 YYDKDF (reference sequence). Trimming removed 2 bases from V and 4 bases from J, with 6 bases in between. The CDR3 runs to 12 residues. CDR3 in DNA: TGTGCCACCAGCAGAACTCCTTACGAGCAGTACTTC. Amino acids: CATSRTPYEQYF.

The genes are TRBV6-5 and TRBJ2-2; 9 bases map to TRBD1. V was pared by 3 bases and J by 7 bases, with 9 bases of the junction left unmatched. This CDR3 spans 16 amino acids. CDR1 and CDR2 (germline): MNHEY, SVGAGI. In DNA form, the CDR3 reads TGTGCCAGCAGTTATTGGACAGGGGAGAAGATCGGGGAGCTGTTTTTT. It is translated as CASSYWTGEKIGELFF.

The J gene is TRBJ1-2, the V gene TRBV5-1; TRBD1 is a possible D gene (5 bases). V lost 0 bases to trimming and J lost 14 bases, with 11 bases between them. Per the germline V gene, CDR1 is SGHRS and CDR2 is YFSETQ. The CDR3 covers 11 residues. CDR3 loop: CASSLDGTRTF. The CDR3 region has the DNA TGCGCCAGCAGCTTGGACGGGACCAGGACCTTC.

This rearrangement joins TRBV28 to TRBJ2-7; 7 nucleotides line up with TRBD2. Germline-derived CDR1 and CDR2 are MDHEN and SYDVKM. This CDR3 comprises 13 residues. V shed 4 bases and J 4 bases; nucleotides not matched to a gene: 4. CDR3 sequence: CASSSGLLYEQYF. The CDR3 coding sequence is TGTGCCAGCAGTTCGGGACTACTATACGAGCAGTACTTC.

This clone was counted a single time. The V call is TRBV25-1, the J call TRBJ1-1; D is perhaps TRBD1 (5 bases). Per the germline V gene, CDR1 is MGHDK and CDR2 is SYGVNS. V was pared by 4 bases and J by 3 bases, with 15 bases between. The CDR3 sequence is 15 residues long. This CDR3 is CASSGTTGRYTEAFF. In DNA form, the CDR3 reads TGTGCCAGCAGTGGGACTACAGGCCGGTACACTGAAGCTTTCTTT.

CDR3 in amino acids: CASSESFGTGGAGETQYF. CDR3 sequence (DNA): TGTGCCAGCAGTGAATCTTTCGGGACAGGGGGCGCAGGAGAGACCCAGTACTTC. The chain joins TRBV2 to TRBJ2-5; TRBD1 aligns across 12 bases. The V and J ends lost 2 bases and 4 bases, in that order; junction bases with no gene match: 11. Germline CDR1 is SNHLY and CDR2 is FYNNEI. CDR3 length: 18 amino acids.

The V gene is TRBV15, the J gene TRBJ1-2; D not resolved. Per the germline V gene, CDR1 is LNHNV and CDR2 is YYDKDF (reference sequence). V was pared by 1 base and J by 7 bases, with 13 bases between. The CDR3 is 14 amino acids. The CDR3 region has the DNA TGTGCCACCAGCAGAGGAAGCGACGCGGGTGGCTACACCTTC. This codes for CATSRGSDAGGYTF.

CDR3 region: CASSLALTGEQTYEQYF. In nucleotides, the CDR3 is TGCGCCAGCAGCTTGGCCCTGACAGGGGAACAAACCTACGAGCAGTACTTC. This chain joins TRBV5-1 and TRBJ2-7, with 8 bases aligning to TRBD1. Germline V gene data show CDR1 as SGHRS and CDR2 as YFSETQ. The CDR3 length is 17 residues. V shed 0 bases and J 2 bases; nucleotides not matched to a gene: 10.

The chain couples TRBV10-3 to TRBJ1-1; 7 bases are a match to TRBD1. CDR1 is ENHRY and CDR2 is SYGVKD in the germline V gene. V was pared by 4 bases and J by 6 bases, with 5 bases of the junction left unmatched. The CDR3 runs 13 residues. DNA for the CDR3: TGTGCCATCAGTGGGTCAGGGGGGTCTGAAGCTTTCTTT. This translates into CAISGSGGSEAFF.

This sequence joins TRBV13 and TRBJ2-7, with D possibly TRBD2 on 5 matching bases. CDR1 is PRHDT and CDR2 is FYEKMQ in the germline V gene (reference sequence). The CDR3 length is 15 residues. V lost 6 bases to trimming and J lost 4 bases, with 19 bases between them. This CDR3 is CASSARGLKGYEQYF. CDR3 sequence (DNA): TGTGCCAGCAGTGCCCGAGGACTGAAAGGTTACGAGCAGTACTTC.

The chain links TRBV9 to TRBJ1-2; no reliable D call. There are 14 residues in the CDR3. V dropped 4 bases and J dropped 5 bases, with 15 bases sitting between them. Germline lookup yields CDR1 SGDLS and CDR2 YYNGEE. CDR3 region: CASSPDGTLYGYTF. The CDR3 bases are TGTGCCAGCAGCCCCGACGGAACCCTATATGGCTACACCTTC.

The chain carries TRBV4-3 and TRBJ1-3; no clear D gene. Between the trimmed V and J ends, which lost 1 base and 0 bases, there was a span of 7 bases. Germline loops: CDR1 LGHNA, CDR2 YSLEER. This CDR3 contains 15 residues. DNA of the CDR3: TGCGCCAGCAGCCAAGGGGGTACCTCTGGAAACACCATATATTTT. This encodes CASSQGGTSGNTIYF.

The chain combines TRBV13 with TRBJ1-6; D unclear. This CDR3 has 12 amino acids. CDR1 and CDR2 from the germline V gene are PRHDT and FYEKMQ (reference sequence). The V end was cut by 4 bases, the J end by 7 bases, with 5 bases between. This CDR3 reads CASSWWNSPLHF. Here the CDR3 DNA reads TGTGCCAGCAGCTGGTGGAATTCACCCCTCCACTTT.

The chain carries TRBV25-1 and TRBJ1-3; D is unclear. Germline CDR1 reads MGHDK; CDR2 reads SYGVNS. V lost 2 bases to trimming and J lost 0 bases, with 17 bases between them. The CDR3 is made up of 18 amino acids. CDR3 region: CASSEKVGSLHSGNTIYF. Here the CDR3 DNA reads TGTGCCAGCAGTGAAAAGGTTGGCAGCCTACACTCTGGAAACACCATATATTTT.